The present T cell receptor beta chain was sequenced within a study of T cells in Graves' hyperthyroidism and ophthalmopathy. Authors of the study amplified TCR beta CDR3 regions from RNA transcripts. Initially, a first-round RT-PCR of the TCR CDR3 employed the HTBI primer set. TCRdb itself ran the multiplex PCR reads through MiXCR, one entry per CDR3 protein. The sample includes about 340,000 distinct CDR3 sequences, roughly a fifth of them seen just once. Graves' hyperthyroidism is called stable when ophthalmopathy does not progress within 18 months. Subjects aged 18 to 65 presented with newly diagnosed hyperthyroidism of less than 2 months' duration. Findings of the study overall: Among thyroid clonotypes expanded above 0.001, most also appeared in blood.

This clonotype was counted many times. Its target is not known. The origin of this receptor is a woman in her fifties or sixties with Graves' hyperthyroidism. The source material was blood.

Here the CDR3 DNA reads TGTGCCAGCAGTGAGGAGACCCAGTACTTC. As protein: CASSEETQYF. V usage is TRBV6-1 and J usage is TRBJ2-5; no firm D call. Deletions cut 3 bases from V and 5 bases from J, with 1 base between. CDR1 is MNHNS and CDR2 is SASEGT in the germline V gene. CDR3 size: 10 residues.